The clone carrying this T cell receptor (beta chain) was counted many times. The antigen is unknown. V was cut by 0 bases and J by 6 bases, with 10 bases left in between. The CDR3 sequence is 14 residues long. The V gene's germline CDR1 is SGHDT and CDR2 YYEEEE. This record comes from a study of early T cells in non-severe SARS-CoV-2 infection. Study results and caveats: Sequences matched to VDJdb favored anti-spike CD8 responses, while private and CD4 specificities were missed.

TCRdb reprocessed the 5' RACE reads via MiXCR and lists one record per CDR3 protein. Counted here are approximately 90,000 distinct CDR3 sequences, roughly 11% occurring once; the ten biggest clones make up roughly 5%. The genes are TRBV5-6 and TRBJ2-1; tentatively, D is TRBD1 or TRBD2 (5 bases each). This clonotype was obtained from an adult who was a healthcare worker with PCR-confirmed SARS-CoV-2 infection or an uninfected control (not recorded which). The sample consisted of whole blood, taken at baseline. The CDR3 loop reads CASSLAGAINEQFF. The DNA of the CDR3 is TGTGCCAGCAGCTTGGCCGGGGCCATCAATGAGCAGTTCTTC.